The rows below give T cell receptor beta chains drawn from one sample of a study of shared clonotypes between healthy human individuals. Sequencing used immunoSEQ multiplex PCR; TCRdb keeps in-frame clones, though not all of them. The data show 2 million to 2.5 million clones, around 95% seen once. Specimen: naive CD4+ T cells sorted from blood. All receptors come from a man younger than 30 in good health. The CDR3 runs from the conserved cysteine through the conserved F or W. Each record gives: clone size, D gene, V gene, J gene, CDR3 DNA, CDR3 protein. A D gene is named only where the DNA matches it firmly. Size values are once, few and many counts, or a class for expanded clones, and some rows have none.

abundance: NA; d_gene: NA; v_gene: TRBV7-9; j_gene: TRBJ1-2; CDR3nt: TGTGCCAGCAGCTCCATGCCGTCGGGCAGGACGATGTCTGGCTACACCTTC; CDR3aa: CASSSMPSGRTMSGYTF
abundance: NA; d_gene: TRBD1; v_gene: TRBV6-1; j_gene: TRBJ1-5; CDR3nt: TGTGCCAGCACCACAGGGGGCCACAATCAGCCCCAGCATTTT; CDR3aa: CASTTGGHNQPQHF
abundance: once; d_gene: NA; v_gene: TRBV5-4; j_gene: TRBJ2-2; CDR3nt: TGTGCCAGCAGCCCACGGGTAGGGAACACCGGGGAGCTGTTTTTT; CDR3aa: CASSPRVGNTGELFF
abundance: NA; d_gene: TRBD1; v_gene: TRBV7-3; j_gene: TRBJ2-1; CDR3nt: TGTGCCAGCAGCTTAACTCGGGACAGCAACTACAATGAGCAGTTCTTC; CDR3aa: CASSLTRDSNYNEQFF
abundance: NA; d_gene: TRBD2; v_gene: TRBV10-2; j_gene: TRBJ2-7; CDR3nt: TGCGCCAGCAGGTTAGCGGGAGGGCCGGGGGAGCAGTACTTC; CDR3aa: CASRLAGGPGEQYF
abundance: NA; d_gene: NA; v_gene: TRBV5-1; j_gene: TRBJ2-2; CDR3nt: TGCGCCAGCAGCCACGGACAAACCAACACCGGGGAGCTGTTTTTT; CDR3aa: CASSHGQTNTGELFF
abundance: NA; d_gene: NA; v_gene: TRBV7-3; j_gene: TRBJ2-3; CDR3nt: TGTGCCAGCAGCTTCAGTCGGACAGATACGCAGTATTTT; CDR3aa: CASSFSRTDTQYF
abundance: NA; d_gene: NA; v_gene: TRBV12-5; j_gene: TRBJ2-3; CDR3nt: TGTGCTAGTGGAATGGTCCCCACGACAGATACGCAGTATTTT; CDR3aa: CASGMVPTTDTQYF
abundance: NA; d_gene: NA; v_gene: TRBV30; j_gene: TRBJ1-4; CDR3nt: TGTGCCTGGAGTAATATGCTAAATGAAAAACTGTTTTTT; CDR3aa: CAWSNMLNEKLFF
abundance: NA; d_gene: NA; v_gene: TRBV7-2; j_gene: TRBJ2-7; CDR3nt: TGTGCCAGCAGCTCGGGACCCGGAACCTACGAGCAGTACTTC; CDR3aa: CASSSGPGTYEQYF
abundance: NA; d_gene: NA; v_gene: TRBV27; j_gene: TRBJ1-3; CDR3nt: TGTGCCAGCAGTAGCGGGACTCTTGGAAACACCATATATTTT; CDR3aa: CASSSGTLGNTIYF
abundance: NA; d_gene: NA; v_gene: TRBV7-2; j_gene: TRBJ1-1; CDR3nt: TGTGCCAGCAGCCCCGGGTGGGGGCTGGGTGAAGCTTTCTTT; CDR3aa: CASSPGWGLGEAFF
abundance: NA; d_gene: NA; v_gene: TRBV19; j_gene: TRBJ1-2; CDR3nt: TGTGCCAGTAGTTCGACTAGACGGCCCTATGGCTACACCTTC; CDR3aa: CASSSTRRPYGYTF
abundance: NA; d_gene: TRBD2; v_gene: TRBV7-6; j_gene: TRBJ2-5; CDR3nt: TGTGCCAGCAGCTTAGGCGGGGGGGCTTTCCAAGAGACCCAGTACTTC; CDR3aa: CASSLGGGAFQETQYF
abundance: NA; d_gene: NA; v_gene: TRBV6-6; j_gene: TRBJ1-5; CDR3nt: TGTGCCAGCAGTTACTCGGCCACGTTTCAGCCCCAGCATTTT; CDR3aa: CASSYSATFQPQHF
abundance: once; d_gene: NA; v_gene: TRBV6-6; j_gene: TRBJ1-1; CDR3nt: TGTGCCAACAGGTGGGGGGAAACTGAAGCTTTCTTT; CDR3aa: CANRWGETEAFF
abundance: NA; d_gene: NA; v_gene: TRBV11-2; j_gene: TRBJ1-5; CDR3nt: TGTGCCAGCAGCTTTGGCGCGAATCAGCCCCAGCATTTT; CDR3aa: CASSFGANQPQHF
abundance: NA; d_gene: TRBD1; v_gene: TRBV10-2; j_gene: TRBJ1-5; CDR3nt: TGCGCCAGTACTGACAGGGCATTGTCGGGCGATCAGCCCCAGCATTTT; CDR3aa: CASTDRALSGDQPQHF
abundance: NA; d_gene: NA; v_gene: TRBV15; j_gene: TRBJ1-2; CDR3nt: TGTGCCACCAGCAGAGACCCACTTCCCGCCCACTATGGCTACACCTTC; CDR3aa: CATSRDPLPAHYGYTF
abundance: NA; d_gene: NA; v_gene: TRBV19; j_gene: TRBJ2-7; CDR3nt: TGTGCCAGTAGTATTTCTTGGTCCCCCTACGAGCAGTACTTC; CDR3aa: CASSISWSPYEQYF
abundance: NA; d_gene: TRBD1; v_gene: TRBV5-1; j_gene: TRBJ1-3; CDR3nt: TGCGCCAGCAGCCCCTTAGGGACAGACTCTGGAAACACCATATATTTT; CDR3aa: CASSPLGTDSGNTIYF
abundance: NA; d_gene: TRBD1; v_gene: TRBV28; j_gene: TRBJ1-5; CDR3nt: TGTGCCAGCAGTCCCCTCGGGACAGCAAGCAATCAGCCCCAGCATTTT; CDR3aa: CASSPLGTASNQPQHF
abundance: NA; d_gene: TRBD1; v_gene: TRBV9; j_gene: TRBJ2-1; CDR3nt: TGTGCCAGCAGCGCTGTCAGGGGGACAGGGTGGAATGAGCAGTTCTTC; CDR3aa: CASSAVRGTGWNEQFF